Included here is one TCR beta chain sequence, with context. Its specificity is not known. This entry belongs to a study of beta chain features in type 1 diabetes. Study findings and constraints: All four CD4+ subsets from Type 1 diabetes patients carried moderately but significantly shorter TCRB CDR3s.

The investigators reverse transcribed all of the isolated RNA, so they sequenced expressed TCRB transcripts. This table comes from immunoSEQ multiplex PCR, and its TCRdb copy is limited to in-frame clones, with some not included. The profile shows around 360,000 clones, 10% to 15% of them singletons. Germline CDR1 and CDR2: LGHNT and FRNRAP. CDR3 length equals 16 residues. V was shortened by 0 bases and J by 5 bases, with 16 bases between the two germline ends. The sample consisted of naive CD4+ T cells from blood. This sequence was found in a woman aged 18-35 years with type 1 diabetes. The chain links TRBV12-5 to TRBJ2-5, with D unclear. CDR3 in DNA: TGTGCTAGTGGTTTGGTACTTCACCCTAAAAAGGAGACCCAGTACTTC. It translates to CASGLVLHPKKETQYF.